This is a list of T cell receptor beta chains from one sample in a study of T cell responses to AZD1222 COVID-19 vaccine. Assay: immunoSEQ multiplex PCR; the TCRdb copy retains only in-frame clones and omits some. The top ten clones hold roughly 5.6% of a sample with 90,000 to 120,000 clones, under 95% of them seen once. The sequencing here drew on peripheral blood, taken 28 days after the second AZD1222 dose. Receptors originate from an adult who received the AZD1222 COVID-19 vaccine. Both conserved end residues are part of each CDR3. Each record gives: D gene, J gene, V gene, clone size, CDR3 DNA, CDR3 protein. The D gene is left open where the match is weak. Clone size appears in some rows only: once, few, many, or a class for an expanded clone.

D gene: TRBD2
J gene: TRBJ2-2
V gene: TRBV6-5
clone size: .
CDR3 DNA: TGTGCCAGCACAACGGGACTAGCAAACACCGGGGAGCTGTTTTTT
CDR3 protein: CASTTGLANTGELFF

D gene: TRBD1
J gene: TRBJ2-2
V gene: TRBV19
clone size: .
CDR3 DNA: TGTGCCAGTAGTAAGGGACAGCTAGTCGCGAACACCGGGGAGCTGTTTTTT
CDR3 protein: CASSKGQLVANTGELFF

D gene: TRBD1
J gene: TRBJ1-5
V gene: TRBV9
clone size: .
CDR3 DNA: TGTGCCAGCAGCGTAGGGGACAGTCCTAATCAGCCCCAGCATTTT
CDR3 protein: CASSVGDSPNQPQHF

D gene: TRBD2
J gene: TRBJ2-7
V gene: TRBV5-1
clone size: .
CDR3 DNA: TGCGCCAGCAGCTTAATAGCGGGGGGACTTTCCTACGAGCAGTACTTC
CDR3 protein: CASSLIAGGLSYEQYF

D gene: .
J gene: TRBJ1-3
V gene: TRBV5-1
clone size: .
CDR3 DNA: TGCGCCAGCAGCCTACAGAGCTCTGGAAACACCATATATTTT
CDR3 protein: CASSLQSSGNTIYF

D gene: TRBD2
J gene: TRBJ2-1
V gene: TRBV5-1
clone size: .
CDR3 DNA: TGCGCCAGCAACCCTACCCCGGGACTAGACCACAATGAGCAGTTCTTC
CDR3 protein: CASNPTPGLDHNEQFF

D gene: TRBD1
J gene: TRBJ1-3
V gene: TRBV6-5
clone size: .
CDR3 DNA: TGTGCCAGCAAACAGGGGGCCGGTGGAAACACCATATATTTT
CDR3 protein: CASKQGAGGNTIYF

D gene: .
J gene: TRBJ1-5
V gene: TRBV5-1
clone size: once
CDR3 DNA: TGCGCCAGCAGTCTGGCTGGGTTCCGCAATCAGCCCCAGCATTTT
CDR3 protein: CASSLAGFRNQPQHF

D gene: .
J gene: TRBJ2-7
V gene: TRBV2
clone size: .
CDR3 DNA: TGTGCCAGCAGTCGAATGATGATTAAGGGTTCCGAGCAGTACTTC
CDR3 protein: CASSRMMIKGSEQYF

D gene: TRBD1
J gene: TRBJ2-4
V gene: TRBV29-1
clone size: .
CDR3 DNA: TGCAGCGTTAAGGCTCAAACAGGGGCCTTAGCCAAAAACATTCAGTACTTC
CDR3 protein: CSVKAQTGALAKNIQYF

D gene: .
J gene: TRBJ2-7
V gene: TRBV28
clone size: .
CDR3 DNA: TGTGCCAGCAACCCTCCGGGGACCTACGAGCAGTACTTC
CDR3 protein: CASNPPGTYEQYF

D gene: TRBD1
J gene: TRBJ1-4
V gene: TRBV30
clone size: .
CDR3 DNA: TGTGCCTGGAGTACCCCGGGGACAGGGGCACAAAAACTGTTTTTT
CDR3 protein: CAWSTPGTGAQKLFF

D gene: .
J gene: TRBJ1-6
V gene: TRBV15
clone size: .
CDR3 DNA: TGTGCCACCCGCGGGGGATGGTCAAATTCACCCCTCCACTTT
CDR3 protein: CATRGGWSNSPLHF

D gene: .
J gene: TRBJ2-2
V gene: TRBV19
clone size: .
CDR3 DNA: TGTGCCAGCCGGGTAGGATCCGGGACCGGGGAGCTGTTTTTT
CDR3 protein: CASRVGSGTGELFF

D gene: TRBD1
J gene: TRBJ2-2
V gene: TRBV5-5
clone size: .
CDR3 DNA: TGTGCCAGCACCAGGACAGGCCTGAACACCGGGGAGCTGTTTTTT
CDR3 protein: CASTRTGLNTGELFF

D gene: TRBD1
J gene: TRBJ1-2
V gene: TRBV18
clone size: .
CDR3 DNA: TGTGCCAGCTCACTAATGACAGGGACTAACTATGGCTACACCTTC
CDR3 protein: CASSLMTGTNYGYTF

D gene: .
J gene: TRBJ2-1
V gene: TRBV6-2/TRBV6-3
clone size: .
CDR3 DNA: TGTGCCAGCAGTTACTCCGGGACCAACATCTATGAGCAGTTCTTC
CDR3 protein: CASSYSGTNIYEQFF

D gene: TRBD2
J gene: TRBJ2-1
V gene: TRBV5-1
clone size: once
CDR3 DNA: TGCGCCAGCAGCTTTGAAGCGGGAGTGAACAATGAGCAGTTCTTC
CDR3 protein: CASSFEAGVNNEQFF

D gene: .
J gene: TRBJ2-7
V gene: TRBV5-4
clone size: once
CDR3 DNA: TGTGCCAGCAGCTTGTGGGGTAAGGGGGGCGGATACGAGCAGTACTTC
CDR3 protein: CASSLWGKGGGYEQYF

D gene: TRBD2
J gene: TRBJ2-7
V gene: TRBV14
clone size: .
CDR3 DNA: TGTGCCAGCAGCCAAGGCGGGAGGGCTTACGAGCAGTACTTC
CDR3 protein: CASSQGGRAYEQYF

D gene: TRBD1
J gene: TRBJ1-2
V gene: TRBV5-1
clone size: .
CDR3 DNA: TGCGCCAGCAGCCCGGGACGACAGGGACCGTTATCCGGAGACACCTTC
CDR3 protein: CASSPGRQGPLSGDTF

D gene: .
J gene: TRBJ1-6
V gene: TRBV28
clone size: .
CDR3 DNA: TGTGCCAGCAGTTTAAGGGGACTTTCAAATTCACCCCTCCACTTT
CDR3 protein: CASSLRGLSNSPLHF

D gene: TRBD2
J gene: TRBJ2-7
V gene: TRBV13
clone size: medium-sized
CDR3 DNA: TGTGCCAGCAGCCTAGGACTAGCGGGTCACGAGCAGTACTTC
CDR3 protein: CASSLGLAGHEQYF

D gene: .
J gene: TRBJ1-4
V gene: TRBV4-3
clone size: .
CDR3 DNA: TGCGCCAGCAGCCAAGCAGGGGCTTCTAATGAAAAACTGTTTTTT
CDR3 protein: CASSQAGASNEKLFF

D gene: TRBD1
J gene: TRBJ1-1
V gene: TRBV28
clone size: .
CDR3 DNA: TGTGCCAGCAGTTTTGACAGGGTGAACACTGAAGCTTTCTTT
CDR3 protein: CASSFDRVNTEAFF

D gene: .
J gene: TRBJ1-2
V gene: TRBV9
clone size: .
CDR3 DNA: TGTGCCAGCAGCGTCGGGGACAACTATGGCTACACCTTC
CDR3 protein: CASSVGDNYGYTF

D gene: TRBD1
J gene: TRBJ1-2
V gene: TRBV5-6
clone size: .
CDR3 DNA: TGTGCCAGCAGTGACGGGACAGGGTTCTATGGCTACACCTTC
CDR3 protein: CASSDGTGFYGYTF

D gene: .
J gene: TRBJ2-7
V gene: TRBV30
clone size: .
CDR3 DNA: TGTGCCTGGAGTGTAAAGGGTGGGAACGAGCAGTACTTC
CDR3 protein: CAWSVKGGNEQYF

D gene: TRBD2
J gene: TRBJ2-3
V gene: TRBV30
clone size: .
CDR3 DNA: TGTGCCTGGAGTGTACGGGGTAGCGGGATTATAGATACGCAGTATTTT
CDR3 protein: CAWSVRGSGIIDTQYF

D gene: .
J gene: TRBJ1-2
V gene: TRBV5-1
clone size: .
CDR3 DNA: TGCGCCAGCAGCTTTTCGGGGGATTATGGCTACACCTTC
CDR3 protein: CASSFSGDYGYTF

D gene: .
J gene: TRBJ2-7
V gene: TRBV6-5
clone size: .
CDR3 DNA: TGTGCCAGCAGTTACACGGGGGAAGTCTACGAGCAGTACTTC
CDR3 protein: CASSYTGEVYEQYF

D gene: TRBD2
J gene: TRBJ2-1
V gene: TRBV30
clone size: .
CDR3 DNA: TGTGCCTGGAGTGTCGGGAGCGGGATTTACAATGAGCAGTTCTTC
CDR3 protein: CAWSVGSGIYNEQFF

D gene: .
J gene: TRBJ1-2
V gene: TRBV28
clone size: few
CDR3 DNA: TGTGCCAGCAGTTCCACAGATTATGGCTACACCTTC
CDR3 protein: CASSSTDYGYTF

D gene: .
J gene: TRBJ1-6
V gene: TRBV6-5
clone size: .
CDR3 DNA: TGTGCCAGCAGTTACCCGGGTTATAATTCACCCCTCCACTTT
CDR3 protein: CASSYPGYNSPLHF

D gene: .
J gene: TRBJ2-3
V gene: TRBV6-5
clone size: .
CDR3 DNA: TGTGCCAGCAGTTATGCTAGCCCTAGTGGAGATACGCAGTATTTT
CDR3 protein: CASSYASPSGDTQYF

D gene: TRBD1
J gene: TRBJ1-5
V gene: TRBV9
clone size: .
CDR3 DNA: TGTGCCAGCAGCCCAGGGGGCCCCAATCAGCCCCAGCATTTT
CDR3 protein: CASSPGGPNQPQHF

D gene: TRBD2
J gene: TRBJ2-3
V gene: TRBV27
clone size: .
CDR3 DNA: TGTGCCAGCAGCCGGGGTAGCGGGAGAGCAGATACGCAGTATTTT
CDR3 protein: CASSRGSGRADTQYF

D gene: .
J gene: TRBJ1-2
V gene: TRBV11-2
clone size: .
CDR3 DNA: TGTGCCAGCAGCTTAGGGTGGCAGGATGGCTACACCTTC
CDR3 protein: CASSLGWQDGYTF

D gene: .
J gene: TRBJ2-7
V gene: TRBV19
clone size: .
CDR3 DNA: TGTGCCAGTAGTACAGCAGAGAGCTACGAGCAGTACTTC
CDR3 protein: CASSTAESYEQYF

D gene: .
J gene: TRBJ2-7
V gene: TRBV12-3/TRBV12-4
clone size: .
CDR3 DNA: TGTGCCAGCAGTCCTGCCGGGAGAGGGCAGTACTTC
CDR3 protein: CASSPAGRGQYF

D gene: .
J gene: TRBJ2-1
V gene: TRBV12-3/TRBV12-4
clone size: .
CDR3 DNA: TGTGCCAGCAGCTACGGCCGGCAGGAGTTCTTC
CDR3 protein: CASSYGRQEFF

D gene: .
J gene: TRBJ1-1
V gene: TRBV7-2
clone size: .
CDR3 DNA: TGTGCCAGCAGCCCGCGAGGGGGTCTAACTGAAGCTTTCTTT
CDR3 protein: CASSPRGGLTEAFF

D gene: .
J gene: TRBJ2-6
V gene: TRBV19
clone size: .
CDR3 DNA: TGTGCCAGTAGTATAGCCCACTCTGGGGCCAACGTCCTGACTTTC
CDR3 protein: CASSIAHSGANVLTF

D gene: .
J gene: TRBJ2-3
V gene: TRBV9
clone size: .
CDR3 DNA: TGTGCCAGCGCCCTCGGAGGGTTGGAGACAGATACGCAGTATTTT
CDR3 protein: CASALGGLETDTQYF

D gene: TRBD1
J gene: TRBJ1-3
V gene: TRBV28
clone size: .
CDR3 DNA: TGTGCCTCCCGACAGGGGCGAAACACCATATATTTT
CDR3 protein: CASRQGRNTIYF

D gene: .
J gene: TRBJ1-5
V gene: TRBV7-8
clone size: .
CDR3 DNA: TGTGCCAGCAGCTCGACCCCGGGACATACGTATAGCAATCAGCCCCAGCATTTT
CDR3 protein: CASSSTPGHTYSNQPQHF

D gene: .
J gene: TRBJ1-1
V gene: TRBV30
clone size: .
CDR3 DNA: TGTGCCTGGACCCGCTTCGAGGACACTGAAGCTTTCTTT
CDR3 protein: CAWTRFEDTEAFF